This T cell receptor (beta chain) was retrieved from a study of blood T cell repertoires in COVID-19. For the study at large: In each case, the material was cDNA or gDNA derived from T cells, B-cell-depleted T cells, or PBMCs.

The Seattle site enrolled patients during active infection and followed them longitudinally. Per the authors' pipeline: How many nucleated cells were present was estimated from reference gene primer amplification. Sequencing was performed with immunoSEQ multiplex PCR; in TCRdb, only in-frame clones are kept and a portion is missing. V and J calls and clone size are given by that table; D and trimming were obtained from the DNA. The repertoire holds nearly 250,000 clones, with around 86% as singletons. V was clipped by 0 bases and J by 5 bases; unmatched bases: 3. From germline, CDR1 is MNHEY and CDR2 SVGAGI. This CDR3 comprises 14 residues.

The sequence was collected from a woman aged 80 or over with COVID-19, enrolled during active disease. Source material: peripheral blood. The chain joins TRBV6-5 to TRBJ2-5; 7 nucleotides line up with TRBD1. The CDR3: CASSYSTGRETQYF. CDR3 bases: TGTGCCAGCAGTTACTCGACAGGGCGCGAGACCCAGTACTTC.